The 31 T cell receptor beta chains below were found in one sample sequenced in a study of T-cell reconstitution after alpha-beta-depleted transplantation in children (dated by TCRdb to about 2016). The treatment or condition label of this sample denotes: allogeneic hematopoietic cell transplantation with graft depleted of TCRalphabeta T cells and CD19 B cells. Receptor libraries were prepared by PCR. The sample was run on an Illumina HiSeq 2500. TCR library preparation used molecular barcoding, with unique molecular identifiers applied to normalize quantification of the TCRbeta repertoire. The public reads were reanalyzed by TCRdb: fastp trimming at Q25, MiXCR alignment, in-frame beta chains only. CDR3 protein sequences are deduplicated, and each keeps its most common genes and DNA. The sample table holds around 250,000 distinct CDR3 sequences, of which about 23% were seen once. Of the sample, around 2.5% falls within the top ten clones.

This specimen was PBMCs, taken before TCRalphabeta/CD19-depleted stem cell transplant. These TCRs come from a girl aged 2 to 9 with Fanconi anemia, due to receive a stem cell transplant.

The J gene is TRBJ2-6, the V gene TRBV7-2; D not resolved. There are 16 residues in the CDR3. Germline CDR1 SGHTA, CDR2 FQGNSA. Trimming took off 8 bases at V and 0 bases at J, with 14 bases between the two ends. The DNA of the CDR3 is TGTGCCAGCGGCCGTATCAGGACCTCTGGGGCCAACGTCCTGACTTTC. It encodes CASGRIRTSGANVLTF.

This clonotype was seen more than once but under ten times. The J gene is TRBJ2-7, the V gene TRBV6-5; D not resolved. V was shortened by 5 bases and J by 6 bases, with 11 bases between the two germline ends. Germline V gene data show CDR1 as MNHEY and CDR2 as SVGAGI. This CDR3 has 12 residues. In DNA, the CDR3 is TGTGCCAGCAGTCCACTAAACGGCGAGCAGTACTTC. It specifies CASSPLNGEQYF.

At least ten counts were recorded for this clonotype. The chain recombines TRBV20-1 with TRBJ2-5, with TRBD2 matching 10 bases. The V gene's germline CDR1 is DFQATT and CDR2 SNEGSKA (reference sequence). There are 15 residues in the CDR3. Trimming removed 0 bases from V and 4 bases from J; junction bases left unmatched: 5. DNA for the CDR3: TGCAGTGCTAGAGATCCTAGCGGGGGAGGAGAGACCCAGTACTTC. It codes for CSARDPSGGGETQYF.

This clonotype was seen repeatedly, ten times or more. The genes are TRBV5-1 and TRBJ2-7; 8 bases fit TRBD1. In germline, CDR1 is SGHRS, CDR2 YFSETQ. Trimming took 4 bases from V and 3 from J; bases not matched to a gene: 6. This CDR3 contains 14 residues. The CDR3, as DNA: TGCGCCAGCAGCCCGGGACAGGCTAACTACGAGCAGTACTTC. Protein: CASSPGQANYEQYF.

In its sample, this clonotype was seen a few times. The J gene is TRBJ2-1, the V gene TRBV5-1, with TRBD2 matching 8 bases. CDR3 size: 15 residues. Trimming at V came to 3 bases and at J to 3 bases, leaving 5 bases not matched to a gene. CDR1 and CDR2 from the germline V gene are SGHRS and YFSETQ. The CDR3 reads CASSYGRAVYNEQFF. CDR3 nucleotide sequence: TGCGCCAGCAGCTACGGGAGGGCAGTCTACAATGAGCAGTTCTTC.

This clonotype was seen ten or more times. This chain links TRBV20-1 with TRBJ1-6; D is uncertain. Trimming cost V 0 bases and J 5 bases, with 8 bases left between them. The CDR3 contains 14 residues. Germline CDR1 DFQATT, CDR2 SNEGSKA (reference sequence). The CDR3 protein is CSAREGRDNSPLHF. The CDR3, as DNA: TGCAGTGCTAGAGAGGGGAGGGATAATTCACCCCTCCACTTT.

This clonotype was counted a few times. The chain employs TRBV29-1 and TRBJ2-2; D not resolved. CDR1 and CDR2 from the germline V gene are SQVTM and ANQGSEA. This CDR3 is built from 11 residues. Trimming removed 4 bases from V and 7 bases from J, with 7 bases in between. The CDR3 here is CSVVANGELFF. CDR3 sequence (DNA): TGCAGCGTTGTCGCCAACGGGGAGCTGTTTTTT.

The CDR3 bases are TGCAGTGCTAGAGGAGACAGGGGGGTCACAGATACGCAGTATTTT. It specifies CSARGDRGVTDTQYF. The chain employs TRBV20-1 and TRBJ2-3; 9 nucleotides line up with TRBD1. Trimming removed 1 base from V and 2 bases from J; junction bases left unmatched: 4. This CDR3 comprises 15 residues. Germline lookup yields CDR1 DFQATT and CDR2 SNEGSKA (reference sequence).

This chain links TRBV29-1 with TRBJ1-4; TRBD1 matches 9 bases. The CDR3 has 13 amino acids. CDR1 SQVTM and CDR2 ANQGSEA come from the germline V gene. V dropped 6 bases and J dropped 3; count of bases not matched to a gene: 2. CDR3 sequence reads: CSVGTGPNEKLFF. The CDR3 DNA reads TGCAGCGTAGGGACAGGGCCTAATGAAAAACTGTTTTTT. Drawing the rest from reference TRBV29-1 and TRBJ1-4, the complete variable domain is SAVISQKPSRDICQRGTSLTIQCQVDSQVTMMFWYRQQPGQSLTLIATANQGSEATYESGFVIDKFPISRPNLTFSTLTVSNMSPEDSSIYLCSVGTGPNEKLFFGSGTQLSVL.

The rearrangement links TRBV24-1 to TRBJ2-1, with TRBD2 matching over 10 bases. The CDR3 covers 17 residues. Germline CDR1 reads KGHDR; CDR2 reads SFDVKD. With V trimmed by 6 bases and J by 15 bases, 22 bases remained unmatched. CDR3 coding DNA: TGTGCCACCAGTACGATTATATTGACTAGCGGGCGGCCGCGAGTGTTCTTC. Encoded protein: CATSTIILTSGRPRVFF.

This clonotype has ten or more counts. The CDR3, as DNA: TGCAGCGTGTCATGGGGGGAGCGTTTGTATGAGCAGTTCTTC. Its protein product is CSVSWGERLYEQFF. The chain recombines TRBV29-1 with TRBJ2-1; TRBD2 is a possible D gene (6 bases). The germline gives CDR1 SQVTM, CDR2 ANQGSEA. The length of the CDR3 is 14 residues. Trimming cost V 6 bases and J 8 bases, with 20 bases left between them.

The chain combines TRBV7-3 with TRBJ2-1; D gene ambiguous. CDR1 and CDR2 (germline): SGHTA, FQGTGA. Trimming removed 0 bases from V and 4 bases from J, with 13 bases in between. The CDR3 sequence is 16 residues long. CDR3 nucleotide sequence: TGTGCCAGCAGCTTAACGACGCCAACGGCTTACAATGAGCAGTTCTTC. This codes for CASSLTTPTAYNEQFF.

A note on this clonotype: Since a much larger clone is just one base distant, this may be a read error. This chain uses TRBV29-1 with TRBJ2-7; no clear D gene. Germline values: CDR1 SQVTM, CDR2 ANQGSEA. The CDR3 covers 12 residues. The CDR3 loop is CSATAFSCEQYF. The DNA of the CDR3 is TGCAGCGCCACGGCATTCTCCTGCGAGCAGTACTTC.

This clonotype occurred a few times. The CDR3 sequence: CASRATGEGQPQHF. CDR3 coding DNA: TGTGCCAGCAGGGCGACAGGGGAAGGCCAGCCCCAGCATTTT. The rearrangement joins TRBV2 to TRBJ1-5; 8 nucleotides align to TRBD1. Germline V gene lookup returns CDR1 SNHLY and CDR2 FYNNEI. The junction had 8 bases not matched to a gene; V was cut back by 6 bases and J by 7 bases. This CDR3 is built from 14 residues.

This clonotype was counted only a few times. The V and J genes are TRBV12-3 or TRBV12-4 and TRBJ1-3, with D perhaps matching TRBD1 (6 bases). V lost 4 bases and J 2 bases, leaving 15 bases between the germline ends. There are 16 residues in the CDR3. This CDR3 is CASSYSHPGAGNTIYF. Here the CDR3 DNA reads TGTGCCAGCAGTTATTCTCATCCAGGGGCTGGAAACACCATATATTTT.

This clonotype has a handful of counts. This chain uses TRBV5-1 with TRBJ1-1, with D perhaps matching TRBD1 (5 bases). This CDR3 has 16 amino acids. Trimming cost V 4 bases and J 2 bases, with 18 bases left between them. Germline values: CDR1 SGHRS, CDR2 YFSETQ. The CDR3 DNA sequence: TGCGCCAGCAGCCCCTTACAGCAGGGCTCAAACACTGAAGCTTTCTTT. Translation gives CASSPLQQGSNTEAFF.

At least ten counts were recorded for this clonotype. The CDR3 nucleotides are TGTGCCAGCAGTGACCCGGGACAGGGCCTAGATACGCAGTATTTT. Translation: CASSDPGQGLDTQYF. V and J are TRBV2 and TRBJ2-3; TRBD1 matches at 9 bases. CDR3 length: 15 amino acids. V lost 3 bases, J lost 5 bases, and 6 bases stayed unmatched. CDR1 is SNHLY, CDR2 FYNNEI, per germline.

The V call is TRBV12-3 or TRBV12-4, the J call TRBJ2-5, with TRBD2 matching over 7 bases. The CDR3 has 15 residues. V gave up 5 bases and J gave up 2 bases; unmatched junction bases: 8. CDR3 nucleotide sequence: TGTGCCAGCAGTCCTATGCGGGGGTTACAAGAGACCCAGTACTTC. Translated: CASSPMRGLQETQYF.

V is TRBV6-5 and J is TRBJ1-5; TRBD1 might be the D (6 bases). The CDR3 contains 14 residues. Per germline, CDR1 MNHEY and CDR2 SVGAGI. Trimming took off 5 bases at V and 5 bases at J, with 13 bases between the two ends. The CDR3 reads CASSQNRAYQPQHF. The CDR3 nucleotides are TGTGCCAGCAGTCAGAACAGGGCTTATCAGCCCCAGCATTTT.

In its sample, this clonotype was seen many times. The rearrangement joins TRBV20-1 to TRBJ2-1; 9 nucleotides align to TRBD1. The germline gives CDR1 DFQATT, CDR2 SNEGSKA (reference sequence). The CDR3 loop spans 13 amino acids. The CDR3 sequence: CSLPGQGNNEQFF. CDR3 coding DNA: TGCAGCCTTCCGGGACAGGGAAACAATGAGCAGTTCTTC.

A few counts support this clonotype. V gene TRBV29-1 combines with J gene TRBJ2-7, with D tentatively TRBD1 or TRBD2 (6 bases each). The CDR3 contains 15 residues. Germline lookup yields CDR1 SQVTM and CDR2 ANQGSEA. V was pared by 2 bases and J by 4 bases, with 18 bases between. CDR3 bases: TGCAGCGTTGAACTAGACCCCGGGGGCAGGTACGAGCAGTACTTC. Translation gives CSVELDPGGRYEQYF.

The gene calls are TRBV19 and TRBJ2-1; 10 bases are shared with TRBD2. The CDR3 is 16 residues long. Germline loops: CDR1 LNHDA, CDR2 SQIVND (reference sequence). V lost 7 bases to trimming and J lost 3 bases; unmatched junction nucleotides: 9. CDR3 nucleotide sequence: TGTGCCAGTACCATCGGGAGGACTAGCGGCTACAATGAGCAGTTCTTC. Translation gives CASTIGRTSGYNEQFF.

This clonotype has a count of ten or more. This chain connects TRBV29-1 to TRBJ2-7; TRBD2 agrees at 10 bases. Germline CDR1 is SQVTM and CDR2 is ANQGSEA. With 7 bases clipped from V and 3 bases from J, the junction kept 3 bases outside the gene matches. The CDR3 length is 12 residues. CDR3 region: CSGRLAGYEQYF. CDR3 DNA sequence: TGCAGCGGGAGACTAGCGGGCTACGAGCAGTACTTC.

This clonotype showed up many times. The chain recombines TRBV12-3 or TRBV12-4 with TRBJ1-2; no reliable D call. V shed 3 bases and J shed 5 bases, with 4 bases lying between them. CDR3 length equals 11 residues. CDR3 residues: CASSFAYGYTF. CDR3 coding DNA: TGTGCCAGCAGTTTCGCTTATGGCTACACCTTC.

This clonotype was seen at least ten times. The CDR3 spells CASSLPSSYEQYF. In DNA, the CDR3 is TGTGCCAGCAGTTTACCCAGCTCCTACGAGCAGTACTTC. The chain recombines TRBV27 with TRBJ2-7; no reliable D call. Germline V gene lookup returns CDR1 MNHEY and CDR2 SMNVEV (reference sequence). V lost 2 bases and J 0 bases, leaving 5 bases between the germline ends. This CDR3 is built from 13 residues.

The rearrangement uses TRBV6-1 and TRBJ2-2; TRBD1 agrees at 8 bases. Per germline, CDR1 MNHNS and CDR2 SASEGT. This CDR3 region has 14 residues. V dropped 8 bases and J dropped 5; count of bases not matched to a gene: 7. CDR3 nucleotides: TGTGCCAGCCGAGCAGGGGGCCGAACCGGGGAGCTGTTTTTT. Amino acid sequence: CASRAGGRTGELFF.

This clonotype was counted many times. The CDR3 bases are TGTGCCAGCAGTGATTCAGGGGCTACAGATACGCAGTATTTT. Its protein is CASSDSGATDTQYF. V and J are TRBV6-4 and TRBJ2-3; tentative D call: TRBD1 (6 bases). The CDR3 is 14 residues long. V lost 3 bases and J lost 3, with 10 bases in between. CDR1 is MRHNA and CDR2 is SNTAGT in the germline V gene.

The CDR3 nucleotides read TGCAGCGTTTCTTCAGCGGGACTAGGTTCCTACGAGCAGTACTTC. It codes for CSVSSAGLGSYEQYF. The chain carries TRBV29-1 and TRBJ2-7, with 8 bases that match TRBD2. After removal of 5 bases from V and 1 base from J, the junction contained 10 bases not matched to a gene. CDR1 and CDR2 from the germline V gene are SQVTM and ANQGSEA. The CDR3 contains 15 residues.

Only a few counts were recorded for this clonotype. The gene calls are TRBV29-1 and TRBJ2-1; possibly TRBD1 or TRBD2 for D (7 bases each). This CDR3 is 20 amino acids long. Between the trimmed V and J ends, which lost 6 bases and 4 bases, there was a span of 34 bases. CDR1 SQVTM and CDR2 ANQGSEA come from the germline V gene. The CDR3 spells CSVGLWMKGKTGEGYNEQFF. The CDR3 DNA is TGCAGCGTGGGCCTTTGGATGAAGGGCAAAACAGGGGAGGGTTACAATGAGCAGTTCTTC.

This clonotype was observed at least ten times. The rearrangement joins TRBV20-1 to TRBJ2-5; 9 bases fit TRBD1. The CDR3 contains 15 residues. CDR1 and CDR2 from the germline V gene are DFQATT and SNEGSKA (reference sequence). With V trimmed by 5 bases and J by 4 bases, 11 bases remained unmatched. Written as DNA, the CDR3 is TGCAGTGCTGCTTCCCTTGCGACAGGGGGAGAGACCCAGTACTTC. This sequence encodes CSAASLATGGETQYF.

This clonotype was detected only a few times. J is TRBJ2-7 and V is TRBV20-1, with a tentative D call TRBD1 (6 bases). Germline CDR1 is DFQATT and CDR2 is SNEGSKA (reference sequence). V shed 6 bases and J shed 2 bases, with 14 bases lying between them. The length of the CDR3 is 13 residues. The CDR3, as DNA: TGCAGTGCCGCTGGGGACACTACCTACGAGCAGTACTTC. Translating it yields CSAAGDTTYEQYF.